The 20 T cell receptor beta chains presented below share a single source sample, sequenced in a study of blood T cell repertoires in COVID-19. Measured with immunoSEQ multiplex PCR; TCRdb has only the in-frame clones, and not every one. The profile shows fewer than 250,000 clones, approximately 80% of them singletons. The sequencing input was peripheral blood. Source of these receptors: a woman aged 45-65 years with acute or convalescent COVID-19.

The chain is built from TRBV6-5 and TRBJ1-2; TRBD1 is a possible D gene (5 bases). CDR3 length: 14 residues. CDR1 and CDR2 (germline): MNHEY, SVGAGI. The V end lost 7 bases, the J end lost 5 bases, and 17 bases lay between the germline ends. CDR3 residues: CASTPGSTLYGYTF. DNA for the CDR3: TGTGCCAGCACTCCAGGGTCGACACTTTATGGCTACACCTTC.

This clone was picked up a small number of times. J is TRBJ2-7 and V is TRBV21-1; the DNA was not compared with TRBD2, the D call given in the table. TRBV21-1 represents a pseudogene. This CDR3 is 13 amino acids long. CDR3 sequence reads: CASTTTEPYEQYF. CDR3 coding DNA: TGTGCCAGCACCACGACGGAGCCCTACGAGCAGTACTTC.

This sequence joins TRBV6-4 and TRBJ1-1; no clear D. The V gene's germline CDR1 is MRHNA and CDR2 SNTAGT. The CDR3 covers 11 residues. Between the trimmed V and J ends, which lost 3 bases and 4 bases, there was a span of 3 bases. In nucleotides, the CDR3 is TGTGCCAGCAGTGAGAGCACTGAAGCTTTCTTT. It is translated as CASSESTEAFF.

J is TRBJ2-7 and V is TRBV23-1; D is uncertain. TRBV23-1 is annotated as an ORF whose role is uncertain. V dropped 7 bases and J dropped 6 bases, with 16 bases sitting between them. The CDR3 covers 13 residues. The CDR3 sequence: CASTQPTPIEQYF. The CDR3, as DNA: TGCGCCAGCACCCAACCTACCCCTATCGAGCAGTACTTC.

In its sample, this clone was seen a few times. The chain has TRBV7-8 and TRBJ1-2, with D possibly being TRBD1 (5 bases). The V and J ends lost 2 bases and 0 bases respectively, with 7 bases between them. Germline values: CDR1 SGHVS, CDR2 FQNEAQ. This CDR3 is built from 14 residues. The CDR3 here is CASSLTGTNYGYTF. The CDR3 DNA reads TGTGCCAGCAGCTTAACAGGAACTAACTATGGCTACACCTTC.

The chain carries TRBV5-1 and TRBJ1-4, with TRBD1 matching over 8 bases. CDR1 SGHRS and CDR2 YFSETQ come from the germline V gene. V gave up 4 bases and J gave up 8 bases; unmatched junction bases: 7. The CDR3 totals 14 residues. This CDR3 reads CASSAGTGEEKLFF. CDR3 nucleotide sequence: TGCGCCAGCAGCGCCGGGACAGGTGAAGAAAAACTGTTTTTT.

This clone was counted only a few times. The V call is TRBV19, the J call TRBJ1-1; TRBD1 matches at 8 bases. CDR3 length equals 13 residues. Per the germline V gene, CDR1 is LNHDA and CDR2 is SQIVND (reference sequence). V lost 7 bases to trimming and J lost 5 bases; unmatched junction nucleotides: 6. CDR3 sequence: CASTRQGRTEAFF. For the CDR3, the DNA is TGTGCCAGTACCCGACAGGGGCGGACTGAAGCTTTCTTT.

The V and J genes are TRBV5-1 and TRBJ2-1; 10 bases fit TRBD2. V shed 0 bases, J shed 9 bases, and the junction held 6 bases outside the gene matches. The germline CDR1 and CDR2 sequences are SGHRS and YFSETQ. The CDR3 has 15 residues. In DNA form, the CDR3 reads TGCGCCAGCAGCTTGGTCCTAGCGGGAGTAAGTGAGCAGTTCTTC. Encoded protein: CASSLVLAGVSEQFF.

The chain is built from TRBV19 and TRBJ1-4; no firm D call. V lost 5 bases, J lost 8 bases, and 21 bases lay in between. CDR3 length equals 16 residues. Germline loops: CDR1 LNHDA, CDR2 SQIVND (reference sequence). The CDR3, as DNA: TGTGCCAGTAGTTCCGCCCGGAGCCCAGATGGGGAAAAACTGTTTTTT. Its translation is CASSSARSPDGEKLFF.

The rearrangement links TRBV5-1 to TRBJ1-2; 12 bases line up with TRBD1. The V segment lost 3 bases and the J segment 4 bases; nucleotides outside the gene matches: 4. Germline V lookup: CDR1 SGHRS, CDR2 YFSETQ. The CDR3 spans 15 residues. The CDR3 here is CASSSPGQGAYGYTF. In nucleotides, the CDR3 is TGCGCCAGCAGCTCTCCGGGACAGGGGGCCTATGGCTACACCTTC.

The chain is built from TRBV5-1 and TRBJ2-5; no clear D gene. Trimming took 1 base from V and 5 from J, leaving 9 bases between them. Germline V CDR1 and CDR2: SGHRS, YFSETQ. The CDR3 runs to 13 residues. The CDR3 spells CASSLLIQETQYF. The CDR3 bases are TGCGCCAGCAGCTTGTTAATACAGGAGACCCAGTACTTC.

The gene calls are TRBV5-1 and TRBJ2-5; 10 nucleotides agree with TRBD2. V was pared by 5 bases and J by 5 bases, with 12 bases of the junction left unmatched. Germline V gene lookup returns CDR1 SGHRS and CDR2 YFSETQ. CDR3 length equals 16 residues. As DNA, the CDR3 is TGCGCCAGCAGTCCAGGGGCCCTAGCGGGGGCGGAGACCCAGTACTTC. The encoded protein is CASSPGALAGAETQYF. Variable domain in full (rest from reference TRBV5-1 and TRBJ2-5): KAGVTQTPRYLIKTRGQQVTLSCSPISGHRSVSWYQQTPGQGLQFLFEYFSETQRNKGNFPGRFSGRQFSNSRSEMNVSTLELGDSALYLCASSPGALAGAETQYFGPGTRLLVL.

Written as DNA, the CDR3 is TGTGCCAGCAGCCAAGGAGGATACAATCAGCCCCAGCATTTT. Its protein product is CASSQGGYNQPQHF. The V call is TRBV4-2, the J call TRBJ1-5; D gene uncertain. Germline loops: CDR1 LGHNA, CDR2 YNFKEQ. This CDR3 has 14 residues. V lost 1 base and J lost 3, with 7 bases in between.

This clone was seen just once. The chain employs TRBV6-2 or TRBV6-3 and TRBJ2-3, with 10 nucleotides matching TRBD2. V lost 3 bases and J lost 10; bases outside the gene matches: 7. The CDR3 contains 14 residues. The germline V gene encodes CDR1 MNHEY and CDR2 SVGEGT. CDR3 in DNA: TGTGCCAGCAGTTATCAAGCGGGAGGGCACGCGCAGTATTTT. Translated, it gives CASSYQAGGHAQYF.

The V gene is TRBV10-3, the J gene TRBJ1-2; a possible D gene is TRBD1 (6 bases). The CDR3 spans 17 residues. The germline V gene has CDR1 ENHRY and CDR2 SYGVKD. Trimming stripped 6 bases from V and 6 bases from J, with 26 bases between. The DNA for the CDR3 is TGTGCCATCAGCGAAACCGGGACACTCGCCCAACCAAATGGCTACACCTTC. This encodes CAISETGTLAQPNGYTF.

For the CDR3, the DNA is TGCGCCAGCAGCGAGGACACGGCCTACGAGCAGTACTTC. Translated: CASSEDTAYEQYF. V is TRBV5-1 and J is TRBJ2-7; D might be TRBD1 (5 bases). This CDR3 region has 13 residues. Trimming took 4 bases from V and 2 from J, leaving 10 bases between them. In germline, CDR1 is SGHRS, CDR2 YFSETQ.

The chain couples TRBV5-5 to TRBJ1-6; D possibly corresponds to TRBD1 (5 bases). The CDR3 is 15 amino acids. Per germline, CDR1 SGHKS and CDR2 YYEKEE (reference sequence). Trimming pared 1 base from V and 7 bases from J, leaving 12 bases between. CDR3 coding DNA: TGTGCCAGCAGCTTGTATCAGGGTGGAAATTCACCCCTCCACTTT. Amino acid sequence: CASSLYQGGNSPLHF.

There are a few counts of this clone. In nucleotides, the CDR3 is TGTGCCAGCAGTTTTCAGGGTCACGAAAAACTGTTTTTT. Amino acids: CASSFQGHEKLFF. The chain combines TRBV6-2 or TRBV6-3 with TRBJ1-4, with a weak D call TRBD1 (5 bases). Deletions cut 4 bases from V and 8 bases from J, with 11 bases between. CDR1 and CDR2 from the germline V gene are MNHEY and SVGEGT. The CDR3 has 13 residues.

V and J are TRBV6-5 and TRBJ2-7, with 8 bases lining up with TRBD1. The CDR3 has 14 residues. J was trimmed by 3 bases and V by 4 bases; bases with no gene match: 5. Germline values: CDR1 MNHEY, CDR2 SVGAGI. DNA of the CDR3: TGTGCCAGCAGTTTCCGGGACAGGCTCTACGAGCAGTACTTC. Translated, it gives CASSFRDRLYEQYF.

The table lists this clone with a few counts. This chain connects TRBV19 to TRBJ1-2; D is possibly TRBD1 (5 bases). Trimming took off 8 bases at V and 0 bases at J, with 16 bases between the two ends. The CDR3 covers 15 residues. Germline loops: CDR1 LNHDA, CDR2 SQIVND (reference sequence). The CDR3 protein is CASGAQPASNYGYTF. The CDR3 DNA is TGTGCCAGTGGGGCACAGCCTGCATCTAACTATGGCTACACCTTC.